These 6 T cell receptor beta chains were all obtained from the same sample, sequenced in a study of blood T cell repertoires in COVID-19. Sequenced by immunoSEQ multiplex PCR; TCRdb stores in-frame clones only, minus some. The sample shows more than 250,000 clones, around 86% of them seen only once. Source material: peripheral blood. These receptors all stem from a woman in her forties or fifties with acute or convalescent COVID-19.

The J gene is TRBJ2-1, the V gene TRBV18; 9 bases fit TRBD2. V dropped 3 bases and J dropped 3; count of bases not matched to a gene: 3. Germline CDR1 reads KGHSH; CDR2 reads LQKENI. The CDR3 sequence is 15 residues long. The CDR3 DNA is TGTGCCAGCTCACCGGAGACTAGCGGCTACAATGAGCAGTTCTTC. This sequence encodes CASSPETSGYNEQFF.

The rearrangement joins TRBV2 to TRBJ1-2; 7 positions match TRBD1. V shed 9 bases and J 2 bases; nucleotides not matched to a gene: 6. The CDR3 contains 13 residues. The germline CDR1 and CDR2 sequences are SNHLY and FYNNEI. CDR3 loop: CARRPTGNYGYTF. The CDR3, as DNA: TGTGCCAGAAGACCGACAGGGAACTATGGCTACACCTTC. Full variable domain (rest looked up from reference TRBV2 and TRBJ1-2): EPEVTQTPSHQVTQMGQEVILRCVPISNHLYFYWYRQILGQKVEFLVSFYNNEISEKSEIFDDQFSVERPDGSNFTLKIRSTKLEDSAMYFCARRPTGNYGYTFGSGTRLTVV.

This clone has more than one count but fewer than ten. This sample includes further DNA sequences coding for the same CDR3. The chain has TRBV6-5 and TRBJ2-7; TRBD1 aligns across 7 bases. This CDR3 has 13 amino acids. Germline V gene lookup returns CDR1 MNHEY and CDR2 SVGAGI. V was clipped by 6 bases and J by 2 bases; unmatched bases: 4. CDR3 DNA sequence: TGTGCCAGCAGCCCGGGACAGACCTACGAGCAGTACTTC. Protein product: CASSPGQTYEQYF.

The V call is TRBV28, the J call TRBJ2-7; D is unclear. CDR1 MDHEN and CDR2 SYDVKM come from the germline V gene. CDR3 length: 12 amino acids. Trimming removed 8 bases from V and 3 bases from J, with 11 bases in between. The CDR3 reads CASGARRYEQYF. The CDR3, as DNA: TGTGCCAGCGGAGCCCGACGCTACGAGCAGTACTTC. The full variable domain, completed using reference TRBV28 and TRBJ2-7, is DVKVTQSSRYLVKRTGEKVFLECVQDMDHENMFWYRQDPGLGLRLIYFSYDVKMKEKGDIPEGYSVSREKKERFSLILESASTNQTSMYLCASGARRYEQYFGPGTRLTVT.

This clone was observed a few times. Other nucleotide sequences from this sample produce the same CDR3. This chain joins TRBV28 and TRBJ2-7; possible D gene TRBD2, 6 bases. This CDR3 has 11 amino acids. Germline loops: CDR1 MDHEN, CDR2 SYDVKM. Trimming left V 6 bases short and J 4 bases short, with 7 bases between. The CDR3 region has the DNA TGTGCCAGCAGCCGGGGGTACGAGCAGTACTTC. The encoded protein is CASSRGYEQYF.

This sequence joins TRBV2 and TRBJ1-1; the D gene is possibly TRBD1 (6 bases). CDR1 is SNHLY, CDR2 FYNNEI, per germline. The CDR3 contains 12 residues. CDR3 sequence (DNA): TGTGTGGGTGCTCAGGGGCTAACTGAAGCTTTCTTT. This codes for CVGAQGLTEAFF.